This record concerns one T cell receptor (beta chain) sequence. What it binds is not known. In germline, CDR1 is SGDLS, CDR2 YYNGEE. The CDR3 covers 18 residues. The V segment lost 2 bases and the J segment 2 bases; nucleotides outside the gene matches: 13. In the PCR, 60 Vbeta and 13 Jbeta primers were used. Assay used: immunoSEQ multiplex PCR; TCRdb lists only in-frame clones, some missing. This repertoire shows roughly 200,000 clones, around 81% found once; its top ten account for around 1.9%. This specimen belongs to a study of cytomegalovirus exposure and HLA in healthy donors. Whole-study context: There were roughly 110 million unique TCR beta sequences, drawn from 150 million to 200 million T cells, in an earlier analysis. Most donors, roughly 84% of approximately 400 genotyped, fell in the Caucasian-associated ancestry cluster. The study's findings and limits: Researchers catalogued some 160 TCR beta chains as cytomegalovirus-associated. In a later analysis, most CMV-associated TCR beta chains appeared HLA-restricted.

Sequencing input: PBMCs. The rearrangement joins TRBV9 to TRBJ2-5, with 9 bases matching TRBD2. This TCR came from a man younger than 45 in good health and CMV-seronegative. The CDR3 DNA follows: TGTGCCAGCAGCGTTGGTAGCGGGAGTCGACGTGGGCAAGAGACCCAGTACTTC. It translates to CASSVGSGSRRGQETQYF.